A selection of T cell receptor beta chains follows, all from one sample in a study of blood T cell repertoires in COVID-19. TCRdb's table, derived via immunoSEQ multiplex PCR, lists solely in-frame clones and lacks some. The sample includes about 51,000 clones, about 82% of them seen just once. Sequenced input: peripheral blood. These receptors came from an elderly man with active COVID-19. The conserved cysteine and the conserved F or W are not part of the CDR3 here.

v_gene	len	j_gene	CDR3aa
TRBV3-1/TRBV3-2	12	TRBJ2-2	ATKDRGLSGELF
TRBV5-4	15	TRBJ2-2	ASTQTVAGVNTGELF
TRBV19	16	TRBJ2-7	ASSISSTYGTAAYEQY
TRBV5-1	14	TRBJ2-1	ASSLGLAGGPDEQF
TRBV7-2	15	TRBJ2-2	ASSLVLGQGVTGELF
TRBV5-1	15	TRBJ2-1	ASSFLRSGGNEDEQF
TRBV7-4	14	TRBJ2-7	ASSSLTGDRLHEQY
TRBV7-8	12	TRBJ2-7	ASSSFRALGEQY
TRBV28	14	TRBJ2-5	ASRGNLAGRGETQY
TRBV7-3	14	TRBJ2-1	ASSRSGLAGRNEQF
TRBV4-1	16	TRBJ1-6	ASSQSRDRVGANSPLH
TRBV29-1	13	TRBJ2-1	SVRTSGAPGNEQF
TRBV3-1/TRBV3-2	13	TRBJ2-7	ASSQEAGGIYEQY
TRBV7-2	12	TRBJ2-7	ASSLGLEGYEQY
TRBV11-2	10	TRBJ1-3	ASSLAVNTIY
TRBV11-2	12	TRBJ1-2	ASSLVSGFYGYT
TRBV3-1/TRBV3-2	14	TRBJ1-6	ASSQDWEARNSPLH
TRBV25-1	12	TRBJ1-2	ASSEWGVGDGYT
TRBV5-4	13	TRBJ2-5	ASSARLAEQETQY
TRBV11-2	14	TRBJ2-5	ASSFLAGRVKETQY
TRBV7-3	12	TRBJ2-1	ASSPQGTSGSVF
TRBV7-9	13	TRBJ2-3	ASSFTSGSTDTQY
TRBV3-1/TRBV3-2	13	TRBJ1-4	ASSLGDRSNEKLF
TRBV11-2	12	TRBJ1-4	ASSQDRGSEKLF
TRBV28	12	TRBJ1-2	ASREGQGAHGYT
TRBV6-1	12	TRBJ2-3	ASSDFLITDTQY
TRBV7-9	12	TRBJ2-5	ASSPLTGVETQY
TRBV19	17	TRBJ2-6	ASSIEGGGSSSGANVLT
TRBV28	14	TRBJ1-1	ASSQRTGIGNTEAF
TRBV10-3	14	TRBJ2-7	AISEGLADLGYEQY
TRBV10-3	15	TRBJ2-2	AIRRAGAVANTGELF
TRBV7-2	13	TRBJ2-5	ASSSPREGGETQY
TRBV7-3	11	TRBJ2-7	ASRGASSYEQY
TRBV9	13	TRBJ1-5	ASSPGGYSNQPQH
TRBV28	11	TRBJ1-1	ASSSQGITEAF
TRBV19	13	TRBJ2-2	ASSNSGSNTGELF